This passage covers 23 T cell receptor beta chains from one sample sequenced in a study of blood T cell repertoires in COVID-19 (dated by TCRdb to the early 2020s). Libraries were made using the immunoSEQ multiplex PCR assay. In TCRdb, the immuneACCESS table is reduced to in-frame sequences with V and J assigned. These tables do not hold every clone; where another copy was compared, an unresolved V gene accounts for under half, and the others remain unexplained. This sample gives under 200,000 clones in total; about four fifths of them show up just once. The ten largest clones take up approximately 13% of the sample. Sample: peripheral blood. Source of these receptors: an older man who had recovered from COVID-19.

The gene calls are TRBV28 and TRBJ1-2; 9 bases align to TRBD1. Trimming cost V 6 bases and J 8 bases; bases outside gene matches: 4. The CDR3 sequence is 12 residues long. Germline assignment: CDR1 MDHEN and CDR2 SYDVKM. Here the CDR3 DNA reads TGTGCCAGCAGGCGACAGGGGGACGGCTACACCTTC. Its translation: CASRRQGDGYTF.

The gene calls are TRBV28 and TRBJ1-5; 9 positions agree with TRBD1. There are 15 residues in the CDR3. The V gene end was trimmed by 8 bases and the J gene end by 2 bases; junction bases not matched to a gene: 7. Germline CDR1 is MDHEN and CDR2 is SYDVKM. CDR3 amino acids: CASGQGDRGNQPQHF. The CDR3 DNA follows: TGTGCCAGCGGCCAGGGGGACAGGGGCAATCAGCCCCAGCATTTT.

V gene TRBV25-1 combines with J gene TRBJ1-3, with 9 bases lining up with TRBD1. Germline V gene data show CDR1 as MGHDK and CDR2 as SYGVNS. J was trimmed by 5 bases and V by 3 bases; bases with no gene match: 11. The CDR3 is made up of 17 amino acids. In DNA form, the CDR3 reads TGTGCCAGCAGTGATTCGAGAATACAGGGGGCGCGAAACACCATATATTTT. It specifies CASSDSRIQGARNTIYF.

This clone turned up a few times. J is TRBJ1-6 and V is TRBV9; 8 bases are a match to TRBD1. CDR3 size: 15 residues. V lost 4 bases and J lost 8; bases outside the gene matches: 8. From germline, CDR1 is SGDLS and CDR2 YYNGEE. As DNA, the CDR3 is TGTGCCAGCAGCCCCCGGACAGGGATGGATTCACCCCTCCACTTT. This sequence encodes CASSPRTGMDSPLHF.

The chain couples TRBV4-2 to TRBJ2-5; the match to TRBD2 covers 7 bases. Germline V lookup: CDR1 LGHNA, CDR2 YNFKEQ. The ends lost 1 base at V and 2 bases at J; junction bases unmatched: 7. This CDR3 contains 16 residues. In DNA, the CDR3 is TGTGCCAGCAGCCAAGCCTCCCCGGGGGGTCAAGAGACCCAGTACTTC. As protein: CASSQASPGGQETQYF.

The chain links TRBV6-2 or TRBV6-3 to TRBJ2-7; 7 bases fit TRBD1. This CDR3 region has 13 residues. V dropped 6 bases and J dropped 5; count of bases not matched to a gene: 7. Germline assignment: CDR1 MNHEY and CDR2 SVGEGT. The CDR3 loop reads CASSRTGANEQYF. CDR3 bases: TGTGCCAGCAGCAGGACAGGCGCCAACGAGCAGTACTTC.

This chain uses TRBV30 with TRBJ2-3; 11 positions match TRBD2. Germline V gives CDR1 GTSNPN, CDR2 SVGIG (reference sequence). The CDR3 covers 15 residues. J lost 6 bases, V lost 4 bases, and 9 bases had no gene match. CDR3 coding DNA: TGTGCCTGGAACCGACTAGCGGGAAGCGCTGATACGCAGTATTTT. This sequence encodes CAWNRLAGSADTQYF.

This clone has just one count. V usage is TRBV11-1 and J usage is TRBJ2-7, with 11 positions matching TRBD2. V shed 6 bases and J 0 bases; nucleotides not matched to a gene: 4. The CDR3 extends over 15 amino acids. The germline gives CDR1 SGHAT, CDR2 FQDESV (reference sequence). CDR3 bases: TGTGCCAGCAGGCTAGCGGGAGGATACTCCTACGAGCAGTACTTC. It codes for CASRLAGGYSYEQYF.

This clone came up many times. The genes are TRBV2 and TRBJ2-1; D perhaps matches TRBD2 (5 bases). Trimming shortened V by 3 bases and J by 5 bases, and 14 bases separated the two germline ends. The CDR3 length is 15 residues. Germline CDR1 SNHLY, CDR2 FYNNEI. The CDR3 nucleotides are TGTGCCAGCAGTGAGGGGATAGCGAATAACAATGAGCAGTTCTTC. It codes for CASSEGIANNNEQFF.

V is TRBV28 and J is TRBJ1-1, with 9 bases lining up with TRBD1. The germline V gene has CDR1 MDHEN and CDR2 SYDVKM. CDR3 length: 14 residues. Trimming took 6 bases from V and 5 from J; bases not matched to a gene: 7. DNA of the CDR3: TGTGCCAGCAGCTGGGGACAGGGTGTGACTGAAGCTTTCTTT. Its translation: CASSWGQGVTEAFF.

This clone came up a few times. The V gene is TRBV30, the J gene TRBJ2-2; a weak D match, TRBD1 (5 bases). Trimming removed 1 base at V and 9 bases at J, with 24 bases between. CDR3 size: 17 residues. Per germline, CDR1 GTSNPN and CDR2 SVGIG (reference sequence). The CDR3 DNA sequence: TGTGCCTGGAGTGCCCCGGTTGATACCCGACAGTTAAGGGAGCTGTTTTTT. It encodes CAWSAPVDTRQLRELFF.

This clone came up once. The chain uses TRBV7-9 and TRBJ2-5, with 15 bases identical to TRBD2. The CDR3 covers 17 residues. Germline trimming cut 3 bases from V and 3 bases from J; bases unmatched to any gene: 5. CDR1 SEHNR and CDR2 FQNEAQ come from the germline V gene (reference sequence). The CDR3 sequence: CASSFWTSGRGEETQYF. CDR3 nucleotide sequence: TGTGCCAGCAGCTTCTGGACTAGCGGGAGGGGAGAAGAGACCCAGTACTTC.

The chain is built from TRBV6-5 and TRBJ1-6; D may be TRBD1 (6 bases). The CDR3 spans 15 residues. The V gene lost 6 bases and the J gene lost 10 bases, with 19 bases spanning the gap. Per the germline V gene, CDR1 is MNHEY and CDR2 is SVGAGI. In DNA form, the CDR3 reads TGTGCCAGCAGCGCCCGGGACACCAGGAACTCACCCCTCCACTTT. Translating it yields CASSARDTRNSPLHF.

The chain is built from TRBV5-1 and TRBJ1-4; 10 bases match TRBD1. The CDR3 has 14 amino acids. V gave up 3 bases and J gave up 8 bases; unmatched junction bases: 4. Germline V gene sequence: CDR1 SGHRS, CDR2 YFSETQ. CDR3 region: CASSSTGGAEKLFF. The CDR3 DNA follows: TGCGCCAGCAGCTCGACAGGGGGCGCGGAAAAACTGTTTTTT.

This chain links TRBV5-6 with TRBJ2-1; D remains unclear. V was cut by 0 bases and J by 5 bases, with 6 bases left in between. Germline V gene data show CDR1 as SGHDT and CDR2 as YYEEEE. The CDR3 extends over 13 amino acids. CDR3 in DNA: TGTGCCAGCAGCTTGGATAATAACAATGAGCAGTTCTTC. Translated, it gives CASSLDNNNEQFF. The full variable domain, completed using reference TRBV5-6 and TRBJ2-1, is DAGVTQSPTHLIKTRGQQVTLRCSPKSGHDTVSWYQQALGQGPQFIFQYYEEEERQRGNFPDRFSGHQFPNYSSELNVNALLLGDSALYLCASSLDNNNEQFFGPGTRLTVL.

CDR3 sequence (DNA): TGTGCCAGTAGAGAGCGGGAGACAATCCAAGAGACCCAGTACTTC. Residues: CASRERETIQETQYF. This chain uses TRBV19 with TRBJ2-5; TRBD2 matches at 8 bases. CDR3 length: 15 residues. The V and J ends lost 6 bases and 1 base, in that order; junction bases with no gene match: 7. The germline V gene encodes CDR1 LNHDA and CDR2 SQIVND (reference sequence).

The rearrangement uses TRBV3-1 (or the pseudogene TRBV3-2) and TRBJ1-1; TRBD1 agrees at 9 bases. This CDR3 is built from 15 residues. V gave up 10 bases and J gave up 0 bases; unmatched junction bases: 9. Germline V gene sequence: CDR1 LGHDT, CDR2 YNNKEL (reference sequence). CDR3 coding DNA: TGTGCCACCACTCGGACAGGGGCTTTGAACACTGAAGCTTTCTTT. Translating it yields CATTRTGALNTEAFF.

This sequence joins TRBV6-5 and TRBJ1-2, with 8 positions matching TRBD1. V gave up 5 bases and J gave up 8 bases; unmatched junction bases: 13. The germline V gene has CDR1 MNHEY and CDR2 SVGAGI. The CDR3 has 15 amino acids. CDR3 bases: TGTGCCAGCAGTCGACTACACTCATCAGGGGGCGGCTACACCTTC. It translates to CASSRLHSSGGGYTF.

The rearrangement links TRBV7-8 to TRBJ2-7; TRBD1 aligns across 7 bases. J was trimmed by 2 bases and V by 10 bases; bases with no gene match: 5. Germline V gene data show CDR1 as SGHVS and CDR2 as FQNEAQ. This CDR3 region has 12 residues. CDR3 coding DNA: TGTGCCACCCGGGACAGAGCCTACGAGCAGTACTTC. Translating it yields CATRDRAYEQYF. Combining the CDR3 with reference TRBV7-8 and TRBJ2-7 gives the whole variable domain GAGVSQSPRYKVAKRGQDVALRCDPISGHVSLFWYQQALGQGPEFLTYFQNEAQLDKSGLPSDRFFAERPEGSVSTLKIQRTQQEDSAVYLCATRDRAYEQYFGPGTRLTVT.

The CDR3: CASSLLPFGIFSPLHF. As DNA, the CDR3 is TGTGCCAGCAGCTTATTGCCGTTCGGGATATTTTCACCCCTCCACTTT. The chain joins TRBV7-2 to TRBJ1-6; D uncertain. V gave up 2 bases and J gave up 9 bases, with 17 bases separating them. Per the germline V gene, CDR1 is SGHTA and CDR2 is FQGNSA. The CDR3 is made up of 16 amino acids.

The gene calls are TRBV7-9 and TRBJ1-5, with 10 bases that match TRBD1. CDR1 and CDR2 from the germline V gene are SEHNR and FQNEAQ (reference sequence). V lost 1 base and J lost 5; bases outside the gene matches: 2. CDR3 size: 15 residues. CDR3 sequence reads: CASSLGQGADQPQHF. CDR3 coding DNA: TGTGCCAGCAGCTTAGGACAGGGGGCGGATCAGCCCCAGCATTTT.

V is TRBV5-4 and J is TRBJ2-6; D unclear. V lost 10 bases, J lost 4 bases, and 9 bases lay in between. Germline CDR1 reads SGHNT; CDR2 reads YYREEE (reference sequence). This CDR3 has 12 residues. The DNA of the CDR3 is TGTGCCGGAGACTCGGGGGCCAACGTCCTGACTTTC. Its translation is CAGDSGANVLTF.

The gene calls are TRBV5-1 and TRBJ1-4; a possible D gene is TRBD1 (6 bases). The germline V gene has CDR1 SGHRS and CDR2 YFSETQ. Trimming stripped 2 bases from V and 2 bases from J, with 10 bases between. The CDR3 runs 15 residues. CDR3 sequence reads: CASSLGGGTNEKLFF. In DNA form, the CDR3 reads TGCGCCAGCAGCTTAGGGGGAGGGACTAATGAAAAACTGTTTTTT.